A selection of T cell receptor beta chains follows, all from one sample in a study of blood T cell repertoires in COVID-19. Here immunoSEQ multiplex PCR was the method, and the copy in TCRdb shows in-frame clones only, minus some. The sample consists of roughly 150,000 clones, 80% to 90% of them appearing once. Material for sequencing was peripheral blood. The source is a woman between 45 and 60 years old in a cohort sampled during active or convalescent COVID-19. Each CDR3 is given with its conserved first and last residue. The D gene is left open where the match is weak. For some rows the clone size is stated as once, few or many, or as a class when expanded; others skip it.

clone size: .
V gene: TRBV29-1
J gene: TRBJ2-1
D gene: TRBD2
CDR3 protein: CSTRGVRYNEQFF
CDR3 DNA: TGCAGCACCCGGGGGGTAAGGTACAATGAGCAGTTCTTC

clone size: .
V gene: TRBV5-4
J gene: TRBJ1-1
D gene: TRBD1
CDR3 protein: CASGETGGLVEAFF
CDR3 DNA: TGTGCCAGCGGAGAAACAGGGGGTCTGGTTGAAGCTTTCTTT

clone size: few
V gene: TRBV5-5
J gene: TRBJ2-1
D gene: TRBD1
CDR3 protein: CASTHGTGRDEQFF
CDR3 DNA: TGTGCCAGCACCCACGGGACAGGGAGGGATGAGCAGTTCTTC

clone size: once
V gene: TRBV2
J gene: TRBJ2-1
D gene: .
CDR3 protein: CATTSQGYNEQFF
CDR3 DNA: TGTGCCACAACAAGCCAGGGATACAATGAGCAGTTCTTC

clone size: once
V gene: TRBV5-1
J gene: TRBJ2-1
D gene: TRBD1
CDR3 protein: CASSLHDRANEQFF
CDR3 DNA: TGCGCCAGCAGCCTCCATGACAGGGCCAATGAGCAGTTCTTC

clone size: .
V gene: TRBV10-3
J gene: TRBJ2-3
D gene: TRBD2
CDR3 protein: CAISVNPGLALEDTQYF
CDR3 DNA: TGTGCCATCAGTGTAAACCCGGGACTAGCGTTAGAAGATACGCAGTATTTT

clone size: few
V gene: TRBV7-9
J gene: TRBJ1-2
D gene: .
CDR3 protein: CASSSPGGGLGYGYTF
CDR3 DNA: TGTGCCAGCAGCTCCCCAGGCGGGGGTTTAGGCTATGGCTACACCTTC

clone size: .
V gene: TRBV12-3/TRBV12-4
J gene: TRBJ1-2
D gene: TRBD1
CDR3 protein: CASSPQGIRGYTF
CDR3 DNA: TGTGCCAGCAGCCCACAGGGGATCAGGGGCTACACCTTC

clone size: .
V gene: TRBV10-3
J gene: TRBJ1-5
D gene: .
CDR3 protein: CAISELPGDQPQHF
CDR3 DNA: TGTGCCATCAGTGAGTTGCCAGGGGACCAGCCCCAGCATTTT

clone size: .
V gene: TRBV30
J gene: TRBJ1-5
D gene: .
CDR3 protein: CAWSVRGSPNSNQPQHF
CDR3 DNA: TGTGCCTGGAGTGTCCGGGGGAGTCCGAATAGCAATCAGCCCCAGCATTTT